This T cell receptor (beta chain) was observed in a study of blood T cells in healthy people across ages. General study findings and limits: There was a strong correlation between TCR beta diversity and naive T cell percentage.

This clonotype occurred a few times. Its antigen is not identified. A second about 7 to 11 cycle PCR used barcoded and J-beta primers. Each cDNA molecule was tagged by a template-switch adaptor that had 12 random nucleotides. TCRdb re-derived calls from the 5' RACE reads in MiXCR, one entry per CDR3 protein. The sample has fewer than 1.5 million distinct CDR3 sequences, approximately 40% seen once. Each donor was a healthy Caucasian individual from Russia, aged roughly 6 to 90. Around 9.4 milliliters was the volume of peripheral blood drawn from each donor. The sequence came from a woman aged 18-29 years in good health. Sequencing was done on a sample of blood.

CDR3 amino acids: CASSLGTGGGEKLFF. CDR3 in DNA: TGTGCCAGCAGCTTAGGGACAGGGGGCGGAGAAAAACTGTTTTTT. The chain has TRBV7-9 and TRBJ1-4; 11 bases map to TRBD1. Trimming at V came to 1 base and at J to 8 bases, leaving 3 bases not matched to a gene. Germline values: CDR1 SEHNR, CDR2 FQNEAQ (reference sequence). This CDR3 contains 15 residues. The variable domain in full, completed from reference TRBV7-9 and TRBJ1-4, reads DTGVSQNPRHKITKRGQNVTFRCDPISEHNRLYWYRQTLGQGPEFLTYFQNEAQLEKSRLLSDRFSAERPKGSFSTLEIQRTEQGDSAMYLCASSLGTGGGEKLFFGSGTQLSVL.